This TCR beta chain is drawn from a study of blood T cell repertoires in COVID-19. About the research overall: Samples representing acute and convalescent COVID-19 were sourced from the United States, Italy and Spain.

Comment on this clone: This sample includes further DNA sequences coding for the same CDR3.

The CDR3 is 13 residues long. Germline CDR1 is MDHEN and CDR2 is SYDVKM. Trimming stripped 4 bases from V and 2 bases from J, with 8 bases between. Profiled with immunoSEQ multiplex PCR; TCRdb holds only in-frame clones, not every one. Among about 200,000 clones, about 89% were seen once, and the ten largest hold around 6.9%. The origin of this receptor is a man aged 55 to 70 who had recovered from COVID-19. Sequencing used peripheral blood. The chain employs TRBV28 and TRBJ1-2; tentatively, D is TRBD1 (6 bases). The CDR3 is CASSSGQNYGYTF. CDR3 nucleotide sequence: TGTGCCAGCAGTTCAGGACAGAACTATGGCTACACCTTC.